This T cell receptor (beta chain) stems from a study of shared clonotypes between healthy human individuals. Points on this clone: Its antigen remains unknown.

In the naive CD8 group, cells lacked CD45RO and were positively selected for CCR7, so terminally differentiated effector memory CD45RA+ cells were left out. Study outcomes and limitations: Clonotypes shared by all four donors outscored non-shared clonotypes in generation probability. The study generally estimated greater richness for naive than memory subsets.

Germline V gene data show CDR1 as LNHDA and CDR2 as SQIVND (reference sequence). This CDR3 comprises 12 residues. After removal of 6 bases from V and 7 bases from J, the junction contained 2 bases not matched to a gene. Produced via immunoSEQ multiplex PCR; TCRdb's table is partial and in-frame only. Among over 2,000,000 clones, approximately 92% were seen once, and the ten largest hold roughly 1.7%. This receptor was taken from a man younger than 35 in good health. Some clones in this sample may be carry-over from other donors' samples. Sequencing used naive CD8+ T cells from PBMCs. The V gene is TRBV19, the J gene TRBJ2-1; 8 bases align to TRBD1. The CDR3 here is CASRHRGNEQFF. CDR3 bases: TGTGCCAGTAGACACAGGGGGAATGAGCAGTTCTTC.